These 21 T cell receptor beta chains were all obtained from the same sample, sequenced in a study of response to subunit inactivated influenza vaccine. A single record per CDR3 protein comes from TCRdb applying MiXCR to the RT-PCR reads. The sample has 450,000 to 600,000 distinct CDR3 sequences, about 7.2% seen once. The material sequenced was PBMCs from blood, taken 23 to 25 months after vaccination. The receptors derive from a man aged 50 to 75 who received an inactivated influenza vaccine.

The CDR3 sequence: CASSRVRTGDTQYF. CDR3 nucleotide sequence: TGTGCCAGCAGCCGCGTCAGGACCGGAGATACGCAGTATTTT. The chain links TRBV6-1 to TRBJ2-3; D is unresolved. The germline V gene has CDR1 MNHNS and CDR2 SASEGT. V was pared by 6 bases and J by 5 bases, with 15 bases between. This CDR3 contains 14 residues.

Written as DNA, the CDR3 is TGCGCCAGCAGCCAAGAAAGGACACCATCCTACGAGCAGTACTTC. Amino acid sequence: CASSQERTPSYEQYF. The chain combines TRBV4-3 with TRBJ2-7; D is perhaps TRBD1 (5 bases). The CDR3 spans 15 residues. V dropped 0 bases and J dropped 1 base, with 10 bases sitting between them. Germline V CDR1 and CDR2: LGHNA, YSLEER.

This clonotype was observed at least ten times. The chain couples TRBV4-3 to TRBJ2-1, with 10 nucleotides matching TRBD2. This CDR3 is 16 amino acids long. CDR1 and CDR2 from the germline V gene are LGHNA and YSLEER. Trimming took 4 bases from V and 3 from J; bases not matched to a gene: 6. The CDR3 sequence is CASSPRTSGDYNEQFF. The CDR3 region has the DNA TGCGCCAGCAGCCCCCGGACTAGCGGAGACTACAATGAGCAGTTCTTC.

The CDR3 region is CASSLEGLNTDTQYF. The CDR3 DNA follows: TGTGCCAGCAGCTTAGAGGGGCTGAACACAGATACGCAGTATTTT. This chain links TRBV7-2 with TRBJ2-3; tentative D call: TRBD1 (5 bases). The CDR3 consists of 15 residues. Trimming took off 1 base at V and 2 bases at J, with 10 bases between the two ends. CDR1 is SGHTA and CDR2 is FQGNSA in the germline V gene.

This clonotype was observed many times. The chain links TRBV7-9 to TRBJ1-1; maybe TRBD1 (5 bases). Trimming took 5 bases from V and 4 from J, leaving 11 bases between them. The CDR3 extends over 13 amino acids. Germline V gives CDR1 SEHNR, CDR2 FQNEAQ (reference sequence). CDR3 protein: CASSVWGGTEAFF. CDR3 DNA: TGTGCCAGCAGCGTATGGGGGGGCACTGAAGCTTTCTTT.

This sequence joins TRBV19 and TRBJ1-6; D is unresolved. There are 15 residues in the CDR3. The germline V and J ends were trimmed by 4 bases and 7 bases, with 14 bases remaining between them. Germline assignment: CDR1 LNHDA and CDR2 SQIVND (reference sequence). CDR3 amino acids: CASSSPGSWNSPLHF. Here the CDR3 DNA reads TGTGCCAGTAGTAGCCCAGGTTCGTGGAATTCACCCCTCCACTTT.

This clonotype was counted ten times or more. The chain joins TRBV11-2 to TRBJ2-7, with 11 bases matching TRBD2. The germline V gene encodes CDR1 SGHAT and CDR2 FQNNGV. The CDR3 sequence is 18 residues long. Trimming removed 3 bases from V and 2 bases from J; junction bases left unmatched: 12. The CDR3: CASSFKSPGTSGTYEQYF. CDR3 nucleotides: TGTGCCAGCAGCTTTAAATCTCCCGGGACTAGCGGAACCTACGAGCAGTACTTC.

This clonotype turned up a few times. The rearrangement uses TRBV4-2 and TRBJ2-2; D is tentatively TRBD1 or TRBD2 (5 bases each). From germline, CDR1 is LGHNA and CDR2 YNFKEQ. The ends were cut back, 0 bases at V and 1 base at J, with 21 bases in the middle. CDR3 length: 20 residues. The CDR3 nucleotides are TGTGCCAGCAGCCAAGAAGGGCTAGCAATAGGGGTCGGGAACACCGGGGAGCTGTTTTTT. Amino acids: CASSQEGLAIGVGNTGELFF.

This clonotype was seen many times. The chain has TRBV7-9 and TRBJ2-2; unclear D gene. V lost 3 bases, J lost 4 bases, and 9 bases lay in between. The CDR3 extends over 14 amino acids. Germline CDR1 is SEHNR and CDR2 is FQNEAQ (reference sequence). The CDR3 nucleotides are TGTGCCAGCAGCTTGAGTCTGGGCACCGGGGAGCTGTTTTTT. The encoded protein is CASSLSLGTGELFF.

This clonotype was found many times. The chain recombines TRBV7-9 with TRBJ1-1, with TRBD1 as a possible D gene (5 bases). The V and J ends lost 3 bases and 3 bases respectively, with 14 bases between them. In germline, CDR1 is SEHNR, CDR2 FQNEAQ (reference sequence). The CDR3 has 15 amino acids. The CDR3 spells CASSFYGRGDTEAFF. CDR3 nucleotides: TGTGCCAGCAGCTTCTATGGCCGAGGGGACACTGAAGCTTTCTTT.

The J gene is TRBJ2-1, the V gene TRBV4-3; D not resolved. The CDR3 has 16 residues. V gave up 0 bases and J gave up 0 bases, with 9 bases separating them. CDR1 and CDR2 from the germline V gene are LGHNA and YSLEER. The CDR3 DNA reads TGCGCCAGCAGCCAAGAAGCCCAGAGCTCCTACAATGAGCAGTTCTTC. This gives the protein CASSQEAQSSYNEQFF.

Only a few counts were recorded for this clonotype. V usage is TRBV11-2 and J usage is TRBJ2-1; 9 bases agree with TRBD1. CDR1 is SGHAT, CDR2 FQNNGV, per germline. Trimming at V came to 5 bases and at J to 7 bases, leaving 9 bases not matched to a gene. The CDR3 loop spans 15 amino acids. The CDR3 reads CASSLEGQGKNEQFF. CDR3 nucleotides: TGTGCCAGCAGCCTCGAGGGACAGGGTAAGAATGAGCAGTTCTTC.

CDR3: CASSQVSWAGANVLTF. CDR3 DNA: TGTGCCAGCAGCCAAGTTTCCTGGGCTGGGGCCAACGTCCTGACTTTC. This chain links TRBV3-1 with TRBJ2-6; unclear D gene. CDR3 length equals 16 residues. Looked up from germline, CDR1 is LGHDT and CDR2 is YNNKEL (reference sequence). V dropped 1 base and J dropped 2 bases, with 9 bases sitting between them.

This chain connects TRBV5-6 to TRBJ1-6; D not certain. Germline loops: CDR1 SGHDT, CDR2 YYEEEE. The CDR3 runs to 14 residues. Trimming took 3 bases from V and 9 from J, leaving 13 bases between them. The CDR3 bases are TGTGCCAGCAGCTGGGATATAGAGGCTTCACCCCTCCACTTT. Its translation is CASSWDIEASPLHF.

The genes are TRBV9 and TRBJ2-3; D may correspond to TRBD1 or TRBD2 (6 bases each). V dropped 4 bases and J dropped 4 bases, with 16 bases sitting between them. CDR3 length: 15 amino acids. Germline V gives CDR1 SGDLS, CDR2 YYNGEE. CDR3 residues: CASSPRGDPPDTQYF. The CDR3 DNA sequence: TGTGCCAGCAGCCCGAGGGGGGACCCTCCAGATACGCAGTATTTT.

The sample holds a few counts of this clonotype. CDR3 coding DNA: TGTGCCAGCAGTTCCCTAGGGGAGACAGGGAGGAACATTCAGTACTTC. Amino acid sequence: CASSSLGETGRNIQYF. The rearrangement uses TRBV25-1 and TRBJ2-4; perhaps TRBD1 as D (7 bases). Germline V CDR1 and CDR2: MGHDK, SYGVNS. V lost 5 bases and J 7 bases, leaving 21 bases between the germline ends. The CDR3 consists of 16 residues.

This rearrangement joins TRBV2 to TRBJ2-1; possibly TRBD1 for D (5 bases). The ends were cut back, 8 bases at V and 6 bases at J, with 11 bases in the middle. CDR1 is SNHLY, CDR2 FYNNEI, per germline. The CDR3 has 12 residues. The CDR3 DNA is TGTGCCAGCGGGCCGGACACCAATGAGCAGTTCTTC. It translates to CASGPDTNEQFF.

The V call is TRBV2, the J call TRBJ2-7; 8 bases are shared with TRBD2. Germline V lookup: CDR1 SNHLY, CDR2 FYNNEI. CDR3 size: 13 residues. The V segment lost 7 bases and the J segment 2 bases; nucleotides outside the gene matches: 4. Written as DNA, the CDR3 is TGTGCCAGCAAACGGGGGGGGACCTACGAGCAGTACTTC. Its protein is CASKRGGTYEQYF.

In the case of this clonotype: Given the absence of the conserved phenylalanine or tryptophan at the CDR3 end, a read error is likely. J is TRBJ2-7 and V is TRBV12-3 or TRBV12-4; D is uncertain. Trimming removed 6 bases at V and 7 bases at J, with 13 bases between. The length of the CDR3 is 12 residues. The CDR3 sequence is CASSLQLWEQYS. DNA of the CDR3: TGTGCCAGCAGCCTACAGCTTTGGGAGCAGTACTCC.

This clonotype was detected many times. CDR3 protein: CSARFRGSADTQYF. The CDR3 DNA reads TGCAGTGCTAGGTTTCGCGGGAGCGCAGATACGCAGTATTTT. This rearrangement joins TRBV20-1 to TRBJ2-3, with 7 bases matching TRBD2. The CDR3 extends over 14 amino acids. J was trimmed by 4 bases and V by 3 bases; bases with no gene match: 7. Germline CDR1 reads DFQATT; CDR2 reads SNEGSKA (reference sequence).

This clonotype was found many times. The chain links TRBV12-3 or TRBV12-4 to TRBJ2-1; D uncertain. CDR3 length equals 13 residues. The germline V and J ends were trimmed by 8 bases and 6 bases, with 14 bases remaining between them. CDR3 sequence: CASGSRDTNEQFF. CDR3 DNA: TGTGCCAGCGGATCCCGAGACACCAATGAGCAGTTCTTC.